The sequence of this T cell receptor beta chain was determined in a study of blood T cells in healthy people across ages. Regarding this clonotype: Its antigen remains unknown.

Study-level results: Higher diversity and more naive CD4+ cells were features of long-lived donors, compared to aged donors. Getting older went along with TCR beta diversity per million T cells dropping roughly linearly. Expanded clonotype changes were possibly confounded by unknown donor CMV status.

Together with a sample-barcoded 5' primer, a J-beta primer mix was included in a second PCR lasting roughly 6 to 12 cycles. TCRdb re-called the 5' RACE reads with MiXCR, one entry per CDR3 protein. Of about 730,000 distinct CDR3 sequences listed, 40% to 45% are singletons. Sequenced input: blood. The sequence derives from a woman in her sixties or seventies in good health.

The CDR3, as DNA: TGTGCCACCAGCTGGGGGGCAGGTCAGCCCCAGCATTTT. Its translation: CATSWGAGQPQHF. The chain links TRBV24-1 to TRBJ1-5; D is perhaps TRBD1 (6 bases). Germline V lookup: CDR1 KGHDR, CDR2 SFDVKD. V lost 7 bases and J lost 6, with 12 bases in between. The CDR3 sequence is 13 residues long.